The 22 T cell receptor beta chains presented below share a single source sample, sequenced in a study of blood T cell repertoires in COVID-19 (dated by TCRdb to about 2020). Library preparation was by the immunoSEQ multiplex PCR assay. TCRdb carries this immuneACCESS record with in-frame sequences only. Its versions omit some clonotypes, under half of them owing to an unresolved V gene in the studies checked, with the rest unexplained. The sample has 140,000 or so clones on record, around 72% of them singletons. 1.5% to 2.5% of the sample lies in the top ten. Sequencing was done on a sample of peripheral blood. All receptors come from a woman aged 60-75 years with acute or convalescent COVID-19.

The chain links TRBV7-9 to TRBJ1-5; possibly TRBD1 for D (5 bases). V lost 2 bases and J lost 8, with 10 bases in between. Germline values: CDR1 SEHNR, CDR2 FQNEAQ (reference sequence). CDR3 length: 13 residues. CDR3 residues: CASSLNGGEPQHF. The CDR3 DNA reads TGTGCCAGCAGCTTAAACGGAGGGGAGCCCCAGCATTTT.

This chain links TRBV14 with TRBJ2-1, with D tentatively TRBD2 (5 bases). Germline lookup yields CDR1 SGHDN and CDR2 FVKESK. Trimming shortened V by 10 bases and J by 4 bases, and 20 bases separated the two germline ends. The CDR3 is 15 amino acids. The CDR3 loop reads CAIGERSSKYNEQFF. CDR3 coding DNA: TGTGCCATCGGGGAGCGGAGTTCAAAGTACAATGAGCAGTTCTTC.

J is TRBJ2-2 and V is TRBV6-5, with D possibly matching TRBD1 (6 bases). The V gene's germline CDR1 is MNHEY and CDR2 SVGAGI. The ends were cut back, 7 bases at V and 2 bases at J, with 14 bases in the middle. This CDR3 has 15 amino acids. CDR3: CASKKGTSNTGELFF. The CDR3 DNA follows: TGTGCCAGCAAAAAGGGGACATCCAACACCGGGGAGCTGTTTTTT.

This clone was found once. The chain links TRBV28 to TRBJ2-7, with D possibly matching TRBD1 (6 bases). The CDR3 length is 11 residues. Germline CDR1 MDHEN, CDR2 SYDVKM. The germline V and J ends were trimmed by 9 bases and 1 base, with 7 bases remaining between them. In DNA form, the CDR3 reads TGTGCCAGTACAGGGTCCTACGAGCAGTACTTC. This gives the protein CASTGSYEQYF.

A single count supports this clone. This rearrangement joins TRBV4-2 to TRBJ2-4, with 7 bases that match TRBD2. The V gene end was trimmed by 1 base and the J gene end by 13 bases; junction bases not matched to a gene: 10. CDR1 and CDR2 from the germline V gene are LGHNA and YNFKEQ. The CDR3 runs to 14 residues. The CDR3 here is CASSQGLAALVQYF. DNA for the CDR3: TGTGCCAGCAGCCAAGGTCTAGCGGCCTTGGTACAGTACTTC.

The sample holds one count of this clone. The V call is TRBV5-6, the J call TRBJ2-7; maybe TRBD1 (6 bases). Germline CDR1 reads SGHDT; CDR2 reads YYEEEE. The V end lost 0 bases, the J end lost 2 bases, and 15 bases lay between the germline ends. There are 16 residues in the CDR3. The CDR3 is CASSLEAQGWPYEQYF. For the CDR3, the DNA is TGTGCCAGCAGCTTGGAGGCGCAGGGGTGGCCCTACGAGCAGTACTTC.

This chain links TRBV5-8 with TRBJ2-5, with 10 bases matching TRBD2. Trimming at V came to 4 bases and at J to 2 bases, leaving 8 bases not matched to a gene. Looked up from germline, CDR1 is SGHTS and CDR2 is YDEGEE. This CDR3 region has 16 residues. CDR3 residues: CASSGGLALAQETQYF. Here the CDR3 DNA reads TGTGCCAGCAGCGGGGGACTAGCGTTAGCTCAAGAGACCCAGTACTTC. The complete variable domain, with remaining parts taken from reference TRBV5-8 and TRBJ2-5, reads EAGVTQSPTHLIKTRGQQATLRCSPISGHTSVYWYQQALGLGLQFLLWYDEGEERNRGNFPPRFSGRQFPNYSSELNVNALELEDSALYLCASSGGLALAQETQYFGPGTRLLVL.

The V call is TRBV5-1, the J call TRBJ1-1; D is ambiguous. V dropped 4 bases and J dropped 1 base, with 8 bases sitting between them. Germline assignment: CDR1 SGHRS and CDR2 YFSETQ. This CDR3 contains 13 residues. CDR3 residues: CASSPLRNTEAFF. The CDR3 region has the DNA TGCGCCAGCAGCCCGCTTAGGAACACTGAAGCTTTCTTT.

V usage is TRBV18 and J usage is TRBJ2-2; D might be TRBD2 (6 bases). The V and J ends lost 0 bases and 1 base respectively, with 6 bases between them. This CDR3 is built from 15 residues. Looked up from germline, CDR1 is KGHSH and CDR2 is LQKENI. The CDR3 nucleotides read TGTGCCAGCTCACCACCTAGCGGGAACACCGGGGAGCTGTTTTTT. Protein product: CASSPPSGNTGELFF.

This rearrangement joins TRBV11-2 to TRBJ2-1, with a possible D match to TRBD2 (6 bases). The germline V gene encodes CDR1 SGHAT and CDR2 FQNNGV. V shed 1 base and J shed 12 bases, with 10 bases lying between them. The CDR3 extends over 12 amino acids. CDR3 DNA: TGTGCCAGCAGCTTAGGGCCCGGGGGGCAGTTCTTC. This gives the protein CASSLGPGGQFF.

This clone was seen a handful of times. The chain is built from TRBV19 and TRBJ2-7, with TRBD2 as a possible D gene (5 bases). V was pared by 3 bases and J by 2 bases, with 20 bases between. The CDR3 covers 17 residues. CDR1 LNHDA and CDR2 SQIVND come from the germline V gene (reference sequence). The CDR3 sequence: CASSIRPDGGSAYEQYF. The CDR3, as DNA: TGTGCCAGTAGTATCAGGCCCGACGGAGGTTCTGCCTACGAGCAGTACTTC.

The V gene is TRBV5-1, the J gene TRBJ2-2; maybe TRBD2 (6 bases). Deletions cut 4 bases from V and 6 bases from J, with 10 bases between. The germline V gene encodes CDR1 SGHRS and CDR2 YFSETQ. The CDR3 runs to 13 residues. CDR3 sequence reads: CASSTGRAGELFF. The CDR3 DNA follows: TGCGCCAGCAGCACCGGGAGAGCCGGGGAGCTGTTTTTT.

The rearrangement uses TRBV29-1 and TRBJ2-2; weak D call: TRBD1 (5 bases). This CDR3 region has 13 residues. Germline V gives CDR1 SQVTM, CDR2 ANQGSEA. V gave up 3 bases and J gave up 1 base, with 6 bases separating them. In DNA, the CDR3 is TGCAGCGTTGATACAGGGAACACCGGGGAGCTGTTTTTT. Protein product: CSVDTGNTGELFF.

In its sample, this clone was seen once. The rearrangement uses TRBV25-1 and TRBJ2-5; TRBD2 matches 7 bases. V lost 1 base and J lost 5; bases outside the gene matches: 4. Per germline, CDR1 MGHDK and CDR2 SYGVNS. The CDR3 covers 14 residues. The CDR3 reads CASSEWTSMETQYF. DNA for the CDR3: TGTGCCAGCAGTGAATGGACTAGTATGGAGACCCAGTACTTC.

The V and J genes are TRBV30 and TRBJ2-7; the match to TRBD1 covers 7 bases. The V gene's germline CDR1 is GTSNPN and CDR2 SVGIG (reference sequence). V lost 0 bases to trimming and J lost 2 bases; unmatched junction nucleotides: 10. The CDR3 loop spans 16 amino acids. CDR3 sequence reads: CAWSVQGTVRPYEQYF. CDR3 coding DNA: TGTGCCTGGAGTGTACAAGGGACAGTAAGGCCCTACGAGCAGTACTTC.

This clone was picked up one time. The chain uses TRBV30 and TRBJ1-2, with TRBD1 matching over 7 bases. CDR3 length: 13 amino acids. V lost 3 bases to trimming and J lost 4 bases; unmatched junction nucleotides: 5. Germline assignment: CDR1 GTSNPN and CDR2 SVGIG (reference sequence). CDR3 sequence (DNA): TGTGCCTGGAGGCCCGGGACAGTCTATGGCTACACCTTC. It is translated as CAWRPGTVYGYTF.

The chain combines TRBV25-1 with TRBJ1-3; a weak D match, TRBD1 (5 bases). Germline V lookup: CDR1 MGHDK, CDR2 SYGVNS. V gave up 8 bases and J gave up 1 base, with 12 bases separating them. CDR3 size: 14 residues. CDR3 in DNA: TGTGCCAGCGCCGACAGTGTATCTGGAAACACCATATATTTT. Protein: CASADSVSGNTIYF. The full variable domain, in which reference TRBV25-1 and TRBJ1-3 provide the parts outside the CDR3, is EADIYQTPRYLVIGTGKKITLECSQTMGHDKMYWYQQDPGMELHLIHYSYGVNSTEKGDLSSESTVSRIRTEHFPLTLESARPSHTSQYLCASADSVSGNTIYFGEGSWLTVV.

V and J are TRBV3-1 (or the pseudogene TRBV3-2) and TRBJ1-2; D is uncertain. Germline V gives CDR1 LGHDT, CDR2 YNNKEL (reference sequence). The CDR3 runs to 13 residues. Trimming took 4 bases from V and 8 from J, leaving 14 bases between them. The chain's CDR3 is CASSPSTAGGYTF. CDR3 in DNA: TGTGCCAGCAGCCCGTCTACAGCGGGCGGCTACACCTTC.

The chain recombines TRBV5-6 with TRBJ2-3; 10 nucleotides match TRBD2. Germline CDR1 SGHDT, CDR2 YYEEEE. The V segment lost 3 bases and the J segment 1 base; nucleotides outside the gene matches: 5. The CDR3 length is 16 residues. The CDR3 region is CASSWASGRGTDTQYF. The CDR3 region has the DNA TGTGCCAGCAGCTGGGCCAGCGGGAGGGGCACAGATACGCAGTATTTT.

The V call is TRBV27, the J call TRBJ1-4; 8 bases fit TRBD1. Trimming took 3 bases from V and 5 from J; bases not matched to a gene: 2. The CDR3 length is 14 residues. Germline V gene lookup returns CDR1 MNHEY and CDR2 SMNVEV (reference sequence). The DNA of the CDR3 is TGTGCCAGCAGTTTTGGACAGGGAAATGAAAAACTGTTTTTT. Protein sequence: CASSFGQGNEKLFF. The full variable domain, its missing parts supplied by reference TRBV27 and TRBJ1-4, is EAQVTQNPRYLITVTGKKLTVTCSQNMNHEYMSWYRQDPGLGLRQIYYSMNVEVTDKGDVPEGYKVSRKEKRNFPLILESPSPNQTSLYFCASSFGQGNEKLFFGSGTQLSVL.

The CDR3 nucleotides are TGTGCCTGGTCCTCAACAGGAATGTCTGGGGCCAACGTCCTGACTTTC. Translated, it gives CAWSSTGMSGANVLTF. The gene calls are TRBV30 and TRBJ2-6; D is possibly TRBD1 (5 bases). The CDR3 is 16 residues long. V was cut by 5 bases and J by 1 base, with 15 bases left in between. Germline V gives CDR1 GTSNPN, CDR2 SVGIG (reference sequence).

The chain links TRBV6-1 to TRBJ2-2, with 8 bases lining up with TRBD2. Per the germline V gene, CDR1 is MNHNS and CDR2 is SASEGT. V was pared by 2 bases and J by 6 bases, with 8 bases of the junction left unmatched. The CDR3 has 16 residues. The CDR3: CASSERGGVQPGELFF. CDR3 DNA: TGTGCCAGCAGTGAACGGGGGGGAGTCCAACCCGGGGAGCTGTTTTTT.